The table lists the clone carrying this T cell receptor (beta chain) with many counts. The antigen is unknown. This sample is drawn from a study of lung T cells in sarcoidosis with Löfgren's syndrome. Study details: Sarcoidosis features CD4+ T cell accumulation in bronchoalveolar lavage fluid.

The CDR3 sequence is 16 residues long. Germline CDR1 is MNHNS and CDR2 is SASEGT. J lost 4 bases, V lost 1 base, and 7 bases had no gene match. The study's findings and limits: Löfgren's syndrome patients reportedly showed greatest TRAV12-1 and TRBV2 expansion versus controls. Shared TRAV12-1 and TRBV2 CDR3 motifs across Löfgren's syndrome patients reportedly suggested public CD4+ TCRs.

Via MiXCR, TCRdb re-called the reads, giving one row per CDR3 protein. The sample shows roughly 63,000 distinct CDR3 sequences, 21% of them seen only once. J is TRBJ2-5 and V is TRBV6-1; 9 bases fit TRBD2. The source material was CD4+ T cells from PBMCs. The receptor was isolated from a human donor with sarcoidosis (Löfgren's syndrome or another form), or a control subject (not recorded which). Here the CDR3 reads CASSEVRFSGGETQYF. The CDR3 nucleotides read TGTGCCAGCAGTGAAGTAAGATTTAGCGGGGGAGAGACCCAGTACTTC.